The present entry profiles one T cell receptor beta chain with its context. Antigen specificity is unknown. These data come from a study of cytomegalovirus exposure and HLA in healthy donors. Looking at the study overall: Researchers previously reported finding some 110 million unique TCR beta sequences from around 200 million T cells.

Study-level findings and limits: Researchers counted over 150 TCR beta chains as cytomegalovirus-associated. Sequencing had likely introduced a cluster of highly shared sequence variants as an artifact. Solely CMV serostatus was available to characterize immune exposure.

In the PCR, 60 Vbeta and 13 Jbeta primers were used. Profiled with immunoSEQ multiplex PCR; TCRdb holds only in-frame clones, not every one. This sample yields about 190,000 clones, of which 80% to 90% are seen a single time; around 0.3% belongs to the top ten. The sample comprised PBMCs. This TCR derives from a woman between 25 and 40 years old in good health and CMV-seronegative.

In nucleotides, the CDR3 is TGTGCCAGCAGCCCCGGGAGGGAGGCTTCACCCCTCCACTTT. Protein: CASSPGREASPLHF. This chain connects TRBV7-9 to TRBJ1-6; D uncertain. This CDR3 region has 14 residues. Trimming left V 5 bases short and J 9 bases short, with 14 bases between. CDR1 is SEHNR and CDR2 is FQNEAQ in the germline V gene (reference sequence). The whole variable domain, remainder taken from reference TRBV7-9 and TRBJ1-6, is DTGVSQNPRHKITKRGQNVTFRCDPISEHNRLYWYRQTLGQGPEFLTYFQNEAQLEKSRLLSDRFSAERPKGSFSTLEIQRTEQGDSAMYLCASSPGREASPLHFGNGTRLTVT.